These 32 T cell receptor beta chains came from one sample sequenced in a study of blood T cell repertoires in COVID-19. The assay was immunoSEQ multiplex PCR, and TCRdb's table has in-frame clones only and misses some. This table holds about 99,000 clones, roughly four fifths found once. Sequenced input: peripheral blood. The receptors here all came from a man in his 60s with acute or convalescent COVID-19.

This clone has just a few counts. The rearrangement joins TRBV27 to TRBJ2-6, with D unresolved. This CDR3 comprises 15 residues. Between the trimmed V and J ends, which lost 4 bases and 1 base, there was a span of 8 bases. Germline values: CDR1 MNHEY, CDR2 SMNVEV (reference sequence). The CDR3 region is CASSSRLSGANVLTF. CDR3 coding DNA: TGTGCCAGCAGTTCCCGACTTTCTGGGGCCAACGTCCTGACTTTC.

Only a few counts were recorded for this clone. The rearrangement uses TRBV7-3 and TRBJ2-1; TRBD2 matches at 9 bases. Germline trimming cut 5 bases from V and 9 bases from J; bases unmatched to any gene: 8. Germline V lookup: CDR1 SGHTA, CDR2 FQGTGA. This CDR3 contains 14 residues. The CDR3 sequence is CASSLTGTSTEQFF. The CDR3 DNA sequence: TGTGCCAGCAGCCTCACCGGGACTAGCACTGAGCAGTTCTTC.

The V and J genes are TRBV7-2 and TRBJ2-1, with 7 bases fitting TRBD2. The CDR3 is 15 residues long. V gave up 3 bases and J gave up 0 bases; unmatched junction bases: 2. Germline CDR1 is SGHTA and CDR2 is FQGNSA. In DNA form, the CDR3 reads TGTGCCAGCAGCTTTAGCGGGTACTCCTACAATGAGCAGTTCTTC. Translated: CASSFSGYSYNEQFF.

The chain is built from TRBV27 and TRBJ1-2; 7 nucleotides match TRBD1. Germline CDR1 and CDR2: MNHEY and SMNVEV (reference sequence). This CDR3 contains 14 residues. Losses at the gene ends were 6 bases for V and 3 bases for J; bases not matched to a gene: 7. This chain's CDR3 is CASRRDSLYYGYTF. In nucleotides, the CDR3 is TGTGCCAGCAGGCGGGACAGCCTATACTATGGCTACACCTTC.

This clone was found once. V and J are TRBV10-3 and TRBJ2-6; 8 bases align to TRBD1. The germline V gene has CDR1 ENHRY and CDR2 SYGVKD. The CDR3 has 18 residues. V lost 0 bases, J lost 0 bases, and 4 bases stayed unmatched. CDR3 loop: CAISESTGAVSGANVLTF. Written as DNA, the CDR3 is TGTGCCATCAGTGAGTCGACAGGGGCGGTCTCTGGGGCCAACGTCCTGACTTTC.

This sequence joins TRBV2 and TRBJ1-5; maybe TRBD1 (6 bases). Between the trimmed V and J ends, which lost 4 bases and 1 base, there was a span of 8 bases. CDR3 size: 14 residues. Germline-derived CDR1 and CDR2 are SNHLY and FYNNEI. The chain's CDR3 is CASSVQGSNQPQHF. The CDR3 nucleotides read TGTGCCAGCAGTGTACAGGGAAGCAATCAGCCCCAGCATTTT.

The V gene is TRBV7-3, the J gene TRBJ2-1; D is unresolved. V was shortened by 1 base and J by 8 bases, with 12 bases between the two germline ends. CDR3 length equals 14 residues. Germline-derived CDR1 and CDR2 are SGHTA and FQGTGA. The DNA for the CDR3 is TGTGCCAGCAGCTTAAGCGGCACCCCGGATGAGCAGTTCTTC. Amino acids: CASSLSGTPDEQFF.

This sequence joins TRBV18 and TRBJ1-2; 8 nucleotides match TRBD1. Losses at the gene ends were 1 base for V and 3 bases for J; bases not matched to a gene: 4. The CDR3 has 15 residues. The germline CDR1 and CDR2 sequences are KGHSH and LQKENI. The CDR3 region is CASSPRTGPYYGYTF. The CDR3 nucleotides read TGTGCCAGCTCACCACGGACAGGGCCTTACTATGGCTACACCTTC.

V usage is TRBV28 and J usage is TRBJ1-6, with 7 bases fitting TRBD1. Per the germline V gene, CDR1 is MDHEN and CDR2 is SYDVKM. The V gene end was trimmed by 6 bases and the J gene end by 1 base; junction bases not matched to a gene: 6. The CDR3 is 16 residues long. The CDR3 reads CASRDREASYNSPLHF. As DNA, the CDR3 is TGTGCCAGCAGAGACAGGGAAGCATCCTATAATTCACCCCTCCACTTT. The full variable domain, its missing parts supplied by reference TRBV28 and TRBJ1-6, is DVKVTQSSRYLVKRTGEKVFLECVQDMDHENMFWYRQDPGLGLRLIYFSYDVKMKEKGDIPEGYSVSREKKERFSLILESASTNQTSMYLCASRDREASYNSPLHFGNGTRLTVT.

The CDR3 DNA reads TGTGCCTCTACCGGGACTAGCGGACTCAATGAGCAGTTCTTC. As protein: CASTGTSGLNEQFF. The rearrangement links TRBV10-3 to TRBJ2-1, with 11 bases aligning to TRBD2. The V gene end was trimmed by 11 bases and the J gene end by 6 bases; junction bases not matched to a gene: 9. This CDR3 spans 14 amino acids. Germline CDR1 reads ENHRY; CDR2 reads SYGVKD.

The gene calls are TRBV19 and TRBJ2-2, with 10 bases identical to TRBD1. V was clipped by 10 bases and J by 6 bases; unmatched bases: 5. This CDR3 region has 13 residues. The germline V gene encodes CDR1 LNHDA and CDR2 SQIVND (reference sequence). This chain's CDR3 is CATRQGAPGELFF. DNA for the CDR3: TGTGCCACACGACAGGGGGCGCCCGGGGAGCTGTTTTTT.

This chain connects TRBV6-2 or TRBV6-3 to TRBJ2-7; D remains unclear. The V gene lost 2 bases and the J gene lost 1 base, with 9 bases spanning the gap. The CDR3 covers 14 residues. Germline V gives CDR1 MNHEY, CDR2 SVGEGT. DNA for the CDR3: TGTGCCAGCAGTTACCTAGTTCCGTCCTACGAGCAGTACTTC. It translates to CASSYLVPSYEQYF.

The chain uses TRBV2 and TRBJ1-1; D gene unclear. The CDR3 has 13 residues. CDR1 and CDR2 (germline): SNHLY, FYNNEI. Trimming shortened V by 7 bases and J by 0 bases, and 9 bases separated the two germline ends. The CDR3 nucleotides are TGTGCCAGCAAGGAGGAGATGAACACTGAAGCTTTCTTT. Residues: CASKEEMNTEAFF.

The J gene is TRBJ2-7, the V gene TRBV6-5, with D unclear. The CDR3 spans 16 residues. V lost 2 bases and J lost 2, with 16 bases in between. The germline gives CDR1 MNHEY, CDR2 SVGAGI. The DNA for the CDR3 is TGTGCCAGCAGTTACGAGGTTGCACCCAGAACCTACGAGCAGTACTTC. It translates to CASSYEVAPRTYEQYF.

The rearrangement joins TRBV18 to TRBJ1-1, with 7 bases identical to TRBD1. Trimming at V came to 0 bases and at J to 8 bases, leaving 6 bases not matched to a gene. This CDR3 is 14 amino acids long. Germline V CDR1 and CDR2: KGHSH, LQKENI. CDR3 in amino acids: CASSPPGQSPEAFF. As DNA, the CDR3 is TGTGCCAGCTCACCACCGGGACAGTCCCCAGAAGCTTTCTTT.

This chain connects TRBV11-3 to TRBJ2-5, with TRBD2 matching over 9 bases. Germline lookup yields CDR1 SGHNT and CDR2 YENEEA. V trimming: 1 base; J trimming: 5 bases; junction bases outside the gene matches: 11. The CDR3 contains 17 residues. CDR3 bases: TGTGCCAGCAGCTTAGTTCTCGGGGCGGGGGGGCCGGAGACCCAGTACTTC. Amino acids: CASSLVLGAGGPETQYF.

The chain uses TRBV19 and TRBJ1-5, with D possibly TRBD1 on 5 matching bases. Trimming took off 3 bases at V and 6 bases at J, with 15 bases between the two ends. CDR1 and CDR2 (germline): LNHDA, SQIVND (reference sequence). The CDR3 length is 15 residues. The CDR3 reads CASSIAGERTQPQHF. The CDR3, as DNA: TGTGCCAGTAGTATCGCGGGGGAGCGGACTCAGCCCCAGCATTTT.

V gene TRBV5-1 combines with J gene TRBJ1-1; TRBD1 agrees at 7 bases. V shed 3 bases, J shed 11 bases, and the junction held 7 bases outside the gene matches. CDR1 SGHRS and CDR2 YFSETQ come from the germline V gene. CDR3 length: 12 amino acids. In DNA, the CDR3 is TGCGCCAGCAGCTCAGCACAGGGGTATGCTTTCTTT. The encoded protein is CASSSAQGYAFF.

This clone was observed once. This chain uses TRBV24-1 with TRBJ2-1, with 8 nucleotides matching TRBD2. Germline-derived CDR1 and CDR2 are KGHDR and SFDVKD. The V and J ends lost 3 bases and 8 bases, in that order; junction bases with no gene match: 8. There are 15 residues in the CDR3. CDR3 bases: TGTGCCACCAGTGATCCGACTAGCGTCTTCGATGAGCAGTTCTTC. It specifies CATSDPTSVFDEQFF.

The CDR3 DNA reads TGTGCCAGCAGGGAGACAGGGTCCCCCCAAGAGACCCAGTACTTC. Its translation: CASRETGSPQETQYF. This chain joins TRBV6-5 and TRBJ2-5, with 7 bases identical to TRBD1. CDR3 length: 15 amino acids. Germline V CDR1 and CDR2: MNHEY, SVGAGI. J was trimmed by 1 base and V by 6 bases; bases with no gene match: 8.

The chain uses TRBV27 and TRBJ1-4; perhaps TRBD1 as D (6 bases). Deletions cut 7 bases from V and 8 bases from J, with 17 bases between. The V gene's germline CDR1 is MNHEY and CDR2 SMNVEV (reference sequence). This CDR3 is built from 14 residues. CDR3 region: CASTSGGRQEKLFF. The CDR3 DNA sequence: TGTGCCAGCACCTCCGGGGGGCGTCAGGAAAAACTGTTTTTT.

The chain combines TRBV18 with TRBJ2-2; TRBD2 matches 14 bases. Germline assignment: CDR1 KGHSH and CDR2 LQKENI. Germline trimming cut 8 bases from V and 6 bases from J; bases unmatched to any gene: 8. CDR3 size: 16 residues. CDR3 sequence (DNA): TGTGCCAGCCGAAAACCGGGACTAGCGGGAGCCGGGGAGCTGTTTTTT. Protein product: CASRKPGLAGAGELFF.

The genes are TRBV3-1 (or the pseudogene TRBV3-2) and TRBJ2-5, with D possibly being TRBD1 (7 bases). The germline V gene encodes CDR1 LGHDT and CDR2 YNNKEL (reference sequence). The CDR3 is made up of 15 amino acids. V was pared by 4 bases and J by 2 bases, with 14 bases between. CDR3 region: CASSLRQGGQETQYF. As DNA, the CDR3 is TGTGCCAGCAGCCTCCGACAGGGAGGTCAAGAGACCCAGTACTTC.

The chain carries TRBV28 and TRBJ2-5, with 8 nucleotides matching TRBD2. CDR1 is MDHEN, CDR2 SYDVKM, per germline. Trimming took 3 bases from V and 2 from J; bases not matched to a gene: 26. The CDR3 contains 22 residues. CDR3 in amino acids: CASSFISVAAGVSRGLQETQYF. CDR3 DNA: TGTGCCAGCAGTTTCATAAGTGTGGCAGCGGGAGTCTCGAGGGGGTTACAAGAGACCCAGTACTTC.

The V and J genes are TRBV7-2 and TRBJ1-5, with TRBD1 as a possible D gene (5 bases). This CDR3 contains 14 residues. CDR1 SGHTA and CDR2 FQGNSA come from the germline V gene. Between the trimmed V and J ends, which lost 2 bases and 7 bases, there was a span of 12 bases. The CDR3 spells CASSLRQGRQPQHF. The DNA of the CDR3 is TGTGCCAGCAGCTTAAGGCAGGGCAGGCAGCCCCAGCATTTT.

The chain employs TRBV15 and TRBJ2-7, with 10 bases aligning to TRBD2. Germline trimming cut 0 bases from V and 6 bases from J; bases unmatched to any gene: 8. The CDR3 covers 16 residues. The V gene's germline CDR1 is LNHNV and CDR2 YYDKDF (reference sequence). As DNA, the CDR3 is TGTGCCACCAGCAGAGAACTAGCGGGAAGTGGCAGCGAGCAGTACTTC. Translation: CATSRELAGSGSEQYF.

The chain uses TRBV5-1 and TRBJ2-1, with TRBD2 matching over 9 bases. The CDR3 runs to 13 residues. V lost 6 bases and J lost 15; bases outside the gene matches: 13. Germline V gene sequence: CDR1 SGHRS, CDR2 YFSETQ. The CDR3 is CASNGFEGTSRFF. The CDR3 nucleotides read TGCGCCAGCAATGGTTTTGAGGGGACTAGCAGGTTCTTC.

The V call is TRBV6-5, the J call TRBJ2-5, with D perhaps matching TRBD2 (6 bases). Germline V gene sequence: CDR1 MNHEY, CDR2 SVGAGI. With 10 bases removed from V and 5 bases from J, the gap between germline ends came to 11 bases. The CDR3 loop spans 11 amino acids. The CDR3 DNA sequence: TGTGCCACCCGACTAGGGGAGACCCAGTACTTC. Amino acids: CATRLGETQYF.

This chain connects TRBV2 to TRBJ1-1; the D gene is possibly TRBD1 (5 bases). V lost 7 bases and J 4 bases, leaving 16 bases between the germline ends. Germline lookup yields CDR1 SNHLY and CDR2 FYNNEI. This CDR3 contains 14 residues. Written as DNA, the CDR3 is TGTGCCAGCATCTCCAGGGAAAGGGCCACTGAAGCTTTCTTT. It translates to CASISRERATEAFF. The entire variable domain, with the rest obtained from reference TRBV2 and TRBJ1-1, is as follows: EPEVTQTPSHQVTQMGQEVILRCVPISNHLYFYWYRQILGQKVEFLVSFYNNEISEKSEIFDDQFSVERPDGSNFTLKIRSTKLEDSAMYFCASISRERATEAFFGQGTRLTVV.

The genes are TRBV29-1 and TRBJ2-7, with 11 bases aligning to TRBD1. V was pared by 5 bases and J by 4 bases, with 7 bases of the junction left unmatched. The CDR3 covers 14 residues. CDR1 and CDR2 (germline): SQVTM, ANQGSEA. The CDR3 coding sequence is TGCAGCGTTTCACCGGGACAGGGGGTTTACGAGCAGTACTTC. Translated: CSVSPGQGVYEQYF.

The genes are TRBV24-1 and TRBJ2-2; 11 bases fit TRBD2. Unmatched junction bases numbered 12, after V lost 6 bases and J lost 7 bases. Per the germline V gene, CDR1 is KGHDR and CDR2 is SFDVKD. The CDR3 has 17 residues. The DNA of the CDR3 is TGTGCCACCAGTTTAGCGGGAGGGCCCCAACGAGGCGGGGAGCTGTTTTTT. Its translation: CATSLAGGPQRGGELFF.

The chain links TRBV25-1 to TRBJ2-7, with TRBD2 matching 10 bases. The germline CDR1 and CDR2 sequences are MGHDK and SYGVNS. Trimming took 4 bases from V and 4 from J; bases not matched to a gene: 4. This CDR3 comprises 14 residues. CDR3 amino acids: CASSVSGGEYEQYF. In DNA, the CDR3 is TGTGCCAGCAGTGTAAGCGGGGGGGAATACGAGCAGTACTTC.